This record concerns one T cell receptor (beta chain) sequence. The data were taken from a study of blood T cell repertoires in COVID-19. Study overall: Researchers got acute and convalescent COVID-19 samples from the United States, Italy and Spain.

CDR3 size: 14 residues. V lost 1 base and J lost 5, with 12 bases in between. Germline values: CDR1 SGHAT, CDR2 FQNNGV. How the authors handled the data: Estimation of nucleated cell counts was performed using reference gene primer amplification. Profiling relied on immunoSEQ multiplex PCR, and the TCRdb table lists in-frame clones only, not all of them. The V and J calls and clone size come from that table; D and trimming were worked out from the DNA. The profile covers about 440,000 clones, with 80% to 90% appearing a single time and approximately 4.5% taken by the ten largest. This sequence was found in a woman under 40 with acute or convalescent COVID-19. Sequencing was carried out using peripheral blood. V and J are TRBV11-2 and TRBJ2-7; the D gene is possibly TRBD2 (5 bases). The CDR3 DNA follows: TGTGCCAGCAGCTTAGTTTCCGGGGTTAACGAGCAGTACTTC. Translated: CASSLVSGVNEQYF. The variable domain in full, completed from reference TRBV11-2 and TRBJ2-7, reads EAGVAQSPRYKIIEKRQSVAFWCNPISGHATLYWYQQILGQGPKLLIQFQNNGVVDDSQLPKDRFSAERLKGVDSTLKIQPAKLEDSAVYLCASSLVSGVNEQYFGPGTRLTVT.